One TCR beta chain is described in this entry. Its antigen is still unknown. Per-base qualities were not stored, and no clone one base away is much larger. Relative to germline, V is 5 bases shorter and J is 4 bases shorter, with 5 bases between their ends. From a lookup of the germline V gene, CDR1 and CDR2 are MGHDK and SYGVNS. From its cysteine to its phenylalanine, the CDR3 spans 11 amino acids. CDR3 DNA is the only sequence kept; it has 33 bases, read in frame from the first base. Library preparation was by the immunoSEQ multiplex PCR assay. For the multiplex PCR, a mixture combining 60 forward primers for TCR Vbeta segments and 13 reverse primers for TCR Jbeta segments was used. Amplification of the CDR3 region of rearranged TCR beta genes was performed with a multiplex PCR assay on genomic DNA. Amplified TCR beta libraries were sequenced as 87-base-pair reads on the Illumina HiSeq System. The authors' pipeline ran thus. A later analysis tallied 75 million to 85 million unique TCR beta chains across the 666 repertoires, and approximately 9.9 million of those chains were shared by two or more donors. Raw reads were error-corrected and collapsed into unique sequences with a nearest-neighbor algorithm that merged closely related sequences to remove PCR and sequencing errors. To assign V, D and J gene segments, CDR3 sequences were aligned to IMGT reference sequences. For a sequence to be retained, at least a six-nucleotide match to both a V gene segment and a J gene segment was required. Rearrangements were called productive when the CDR3 lacked stop codons and stayed in frame with V and J; all others were non-productive. CDR3 was defined by IMGT convention, running from the second conserved V-encoded cysteine to the conserved J-encoded phenylalanine. The earlier analysis of fewer than 700 of the donors excluded sequences that lacked an unambiguous match to a single V gene segment. An earlier analysis of fewer than 750 of the donors called V segments functional above 56.7% productive rearrangements and segregating when the between-donor standard deviation exceeded 5%. A statistical classification framework was built to diagnose cytomegalovirus status from the catalog of TCR beta chain sequences. In a later analysis, TCR nucleotide sequences were compared against IMGT/GENE-DB human TR gene sequences so that V and J genes could be assigned. In a later analysis, CDR3 sequences and most-parsimonious VDJ recombination scenarios were assigned using the TCRdist pipeline. In a later analysis, every TCR beta chain was defined by the combination of its CDR3 amino acid sequence and its V-gene family, and reads without a unique V-gene family were dropped. In a later analysis, 450 to 600 highly shared, low-generation-probability nucleotide sequences were removed to address suspected cross-contamination and a sequencing artifact. In a later analysis, a clonal expansion index for each public chain was calculated from normalized within-repertoire ranks of inferred template counts. Generation probabilities in a later analysis came from a VDJ recombination model fitted to out-of-frame rearrangements, and those results were checked against IGoR. A later analysis scored TCR-TCR, TCR-HLA and TCR-CMV co-occurrence with hypergeometric tests, applying a repertoire-size bias correction to TCR pairs. In a later analysis, false discovery rates were estimated by permuting HLA or CMV assignments 20 times. A later analysis grouped co-occurring TCRs with DBSCAN, adding TCRdist sequence similarity when clustering within HLA-allele-positive subsets. For co-occurrence clustering, repertoires with fewer than 30,000 or more than 120,000 public chains were excluded, along with a handful of repertoires with anomalous nucleotide sharing. Sourced from immuneACCESS, this table was stored by TCRdb with only in-frame sequences that have V and J called. A share of the clones is absent; for the studies checked, an unresolved V gene accounts for under half, and the remainder has no known explanation. From that table come the V and J calls and clone size; the DNA was used to work out D and trimming. This sample is represented by 150,000 to 200,000 clones; approximately 86% of them were singletons. Approximately 1.9% of the sample lies in the top ten.

This entry is derived from a study of cytomegalovirus exposure and HLA in healthy donors (dated by TCRdb to about 2017). A note on the overall study: According to an earlier analysis of a few hundred of the donors, 150 million to 200 million T cells yielded over 100 million unique TCR beta sequences and about 300 Gb of sequence data. Five DR-DQ haplotypes were treated as single units for association and clustering because of strong linkage in the cohort. Both class I and class II loci were covered by HLA typing, at four-digit resolution. An early release covering over 500 HLA-typed donors comprised approximately 300 gigabases of sequencing data and tens of millions of unique TCR sequences. Among a few hundred genotyped donors of the cohort, an average of approximately 240,000 unique TCR beta nucleotide sequences were sequenced per donor, around 20% of them non-productive. The study aimed to test whether cataloging public T cell receptors could reveal signatures of past pathogen exposure. A separate validation cohort of about 110 different subjects was used in addition to the roughly 670-subject first cohort. In an earlier analysis of roughly 600 of the donors, high-throughput TCR beta sequencing was used to judge whether each TCR beta V gene segment behaved as functional or pseudogenic. In a later genetic analysis, genome-wide SNP genotypes for about 60% of the 666 donors were used, and that subset was treated as a discovery cohort. Of the approximately 400 genotyped donors, roughly 76% were placed in the genetic ancestry cluster associated with self-reported Caucasian donors. All discovery cohort repertoires had been generated on a single sequencing platform. Typing coverage differed by locus: A, B, C, DRB1 and DQB1 were typed in about 629-640 donors, DQA1 in approximately 520, DPA1 in roughly 590, and DPB1 in 400 to 480. The study combined high-throughput TCR immunosequencing, statistical association of individual TCRs with disease status, and machine learning to predict cytomegalovirus infection status. Donor age, sex, ethnicity and CMV serostatus were collected together with the repertoire data. In the later analysis, no new phenotypic data were used to find candidate immune exposures; instead, reliance was placed on TCR beta sequences and their occurrence across donors. A later analysis re-examined previously published TCR beta repertoires from more than 650 donors and added high-resolution HLA genotyping to investigate patterns of TCR occurrence. Using immunosequencing, the study profiled T cell repertoires from roughly 650 subjects and related those repertoires to cytomegalovirus serostatus.

Overall results and qualifications from the work: Broadly in line with IMGT annotations, most TCR beta V segments showed up in productive rearrangements about 87% or about 30% of the time in an earlier analysis of approximately 640 of the donors. A later analysis found that most CMV-associated TCR beta chains appeared HLA-restricted, with HLA associations seemingly driven largely by CMV exposure. According to a later analysis, parvovirus B19, influenza, CMV and Epstein-Barr virus appeared linked to several top co-occurrence clusters. The only immune exposure information available for the cohort was CMV serostatus. A further reported finding was that TCR beta sequences accurately predicted the HLA-A and HLA-B alleles for most subjects in the first cohort. When HLA alleles, especially DR and DQ, strongly co-occurred, attributing TCR associations to individual alleles was difficult. A total of 164 TCR beta chains were listed by the study as associated with cytomegalovirus. Because HLA typing was unavailable for some donors at each locus, only the typed subset was used in association tests. Compared with the approximately 600-donor mean, donors in an Asian-associated ancestry cluster had fewer N-insertions in productive TCRs, according to a later genetic analysis. Most TCR sequences were seen in very few donors, while some public TCRs were found in many individuals. Some 15 rarely observed V segments, including chromosome 9 orphons, were excluded from the earlier analysis of about 500 of the donors because counts were too low. Cytomegalovirus status was reported to be diagnosed by the classifier with high specificity and sensitivity in both the original and validation cohorts. Linkage disequilibrium might explain the correlated functional status among segregating V segments, but an unknown experimental factor could not be ruled out. In a later analysis, HLA-associated TCR beta chains were found to be more clonally expanded and to have lower generation probabilities than equally common non-associated chains. The authors suggested that the approach could potentially be generalized to other disease states and immunological phenotypes. The presence/absence analyses assumed that sequencing depth was roughly uniform across donors, and that assumption may not be true. At a false discovery rate of 0.05, a later analysis linked some 18,000 TCR beta sequences to specific HLA alleles. In vitro tests confirmed that a few of the cytomegalovirus-associated TCR beta chains recognize cytomegalovirus antigens. In a later analysis, the rate of TCR association differed among HLA loci, with DRB1 alleles having the most associated TCRs and HLA-C alleles having the fewest. A cluster of highly shared sequence variants was judged likely to be a technical artifact of the sequencing pipeline. V-gene and J-gene trimming of TCR beta chains was associated with a missense DCLRE1C variant in a later genetic analysis, and the association was replicated in an independent cohort. Because the 87-base-pair reads could not distinguish some IMGT-functional V segments, including TRBV6-2 and TRBV6-3, those segments were excluded. In this cohort, only TCR beta chains were sequenced, and detectable features were limited by the absence of alpha or paired-chain data.

In total, fewer than 750 healthy bone marrow donors made up the cohort. At the time of sampling, every cohort member was nominally healthy, though immune exposures that went unrecorded were likely present. The donor tested CMV seronegative and was one of the 352 seronegative cohort members. Each donor provided a peripheral blood sample, and peripheral blood mononuclear cells were used for TCR beta sequencing. Genomic DNA extraction from the blood cell samples was performed with the Qiagen DNeasy Blood Extraction Kit. This chain joins TRBV25-1 to TRBJ1-2; the D gene remains uncertain. Sequencing input: PBMCs. The receptor's source is a woman under 30 in good health and CMV-seronegative. The DNA sequence is as follows: TGTGCCAGCAGTCCCGGCTATGGCTACACCTTC. Its protein reads: CASSPGYGYTF.